Following are 5 T cell receptor beta chains from one sample sequenced in a study of CD8 T cells in ankylosing spondylitis. TCRdb reanalysed the 5' RACE reads using MiXCR and keeps one entry per CDR3 protein. The sample includes 220,000 or so distinct CDR3 sequences, over 9.5% of them seen just once. Material: blood, either unsorted or a sorted T cell fraction (not recorded which). The receptors were gathered from a male donor with ankylosing spondylitis or in good health (not recorded which).

This clonotype was recorded many times. The chain has TRBV7-8 and TRBJ2-7; TRBD1 agrees at 10 bases. Losses at the gene ends were 0 bases for V and 5 bases for J; bases not matched to a gene: 4. The germline gives CDR1 SGHVS, CDR2 FQNEAQ. This CDR3 has 15 residues. In DNA form, the CDR3 reads TGTGCCAGCAGCTTAGCGGGACAGGGGTTACACGAGCAGTACTTC. This encodes CASSLAGQGLHEQYF.

The table lists this clonotype with many counts. Germline is not matched at one junction end, which may reflect a read error. V is TRBV7-2 and J is TRBJ2-1; no definite D call. This CDR3 has 13 residues. Germline V CDR1 and CDR2: SGHTA, FQGNSA. The CDR3 sequence is CASSLGLYNEQFF. CDR3 DNA: TGCGCCAGCAGCTTGGGTCTTTACAATGAGCAGTTCTTC.

The chain combines TRBV28 with TRBJ1-2; possibly TRBD1 for D (6 bases). Germline CDR1 MDHEN, CDR2 SYDVKM. The V gene lost 3 bases and the J gene lost 8 bases, with 10 bases spanning the gap. The CDR3 is 12 residues long. CDR3: CASSFRGAGYTF. The CDR3 region has the DNA TGTGCCAGCAGTTTCCGGGGGGCAGGCTACACCTTC.

This clonotype showed up many times. The chain combines TRBV24-1 with TRBJ1-1; no clear D. CDR1 KGHDR and CDR2 SFDVKD come from the germline V gene. Between the trimmed V and J ends, which lost 8 bases and 2 bases, there was a span of 11 bases. The CDR3 loop spans 13 amino acids. The CDR3 DNA sequence: TGTGCCACCACGGTCTCGCTCAACACTGAAGCTTTCTTT. Translating it yields CATTVSLNTEAFF.

The chain couples TRBV5-1 to TRBJ1-4, with 7 bases lining up with TRBD1. After removal of 7 bases from V and 6 bases from J, the junction contained 12 bases not matched to a gene. CDR1 is SGHRS, CDR2 YFSETQ, per germline. The CDR3 contains 15 residues. CDR3: CASSSAGTADEKLFF. The DNA for the CDR3 is TGCGCCAGCTCTTCCGCCGGGACAGCTGATGAAAAACTGTTTTTT.